The present T cell receptor beta chain was sequenced within a study of OX40 agonist ivuxolimab in advanced cancers. Study-level background: Those enrolled were around 87% male, with a mean age of approximately 60 years and ages from about 20 to 85.

V dropped 5 bases and J dropped 2; count of bases not matched to a gene: 10. This CDR3 spans 16 amino acids. Germline V gene lookup returns CDR1 WSHSY and CDR2 SAAADI. TCRdb keeps only in-frame clones here, not all; method: immunoSEQ multiplex PCR. The data contain about 100,000 clones, around 93% of them singletons. The gene calls are TRBV10-2 and TRBJ2-3, with 7 bases aligning to TRBD2. Here the sequenced sample was CD4+ or CD8+ T cells sorted from blood, taken in a trial of the OX40 agonist ivuxolimab. The TCR was taken from an adult with an advanced solid tumor such as melanoma, head and neck, liver or kidney cancer. The DNA of the CDR3 is TGCGCCAGCAGTCCAAAAAGCGGGAAGATCACAGATACGCAGTATTTT. This gives the protein CASSPKSGKITDTQYF.